These 16 T cell receptor beta chains share one sample of origin, sequenced in a study of cytomegalovirus exposure and HLA in healthy donors. PCR employed 60 Vbeta and 13 Jbeta primers. Sequencing was performed with immunoSEQ multiplex PCR; in TCRdb, only in-frame clones are kept and a portion is missing. This sample has about 190,000 clones; over 60% occur once, and the top ten carry over 4%. Sequenced: PBMCs. The receptors were gathered from a man aged 30-40 years in good health and CMV-seropositive.

The table lists this clone with a count of one. V usage is TRBV4-3 and J usage is TRBJ1-6, with D possibly matching TRBD1 (5 bases). V lost 0 bases to trimming and J lost 7 bases, with 13 bases between them. Germline CDR1 LGHNA, CDR2 YSLEER. This CDR3 has 16 residues. As DNA, the CDR3 is TGCGCCAGCAGCCAAGACTCCAAGGGGCGGAATTCACCCCTCCACTTT. Its translation: CASSQDSKGRNSPLHF.

The rearrangement joins TRBV28 to TRBJ2-7, with 7 bases fitting TRBD2. The CDR3 sequence is 15 residues long. V dropped 5 bases and J dropped 2; count of bases not matched to a gene: 9. From germline, CDR1 is MDHEN and CDR2 SYDVKM. The CDR3 DNA reads TGTGCCAGCAGTCCGGGTTGGGGGGGTCCCTACGAGCAGTACTTC. This encodes CASSPGWGGPYEQYF.

This clone has only one observation. This rearrangement joins TRBV7-2 to TRBJ2-3; D is perhaps TRBD2 (5 bases). Trimming removed 3 bases at V and 6 bases at J, with 16 bases between. The germline V gene has CDR1 SGHTA and CDR2 FQGNSA. This CDR3 comprises 15 residues. CDR3 sequence (DNA): TGTGCCAGCAGCTTCAGCGGCGGTCCCGGGGATACGCAGTATTTT. Its translation is CASSFSGGPGDTQYF.

This chain connects TRBV6-6 to TRBJ2-3, with 7 nucleotides matching TRBD2. Unmatched junction bases numbered 2, after V lost 5 bases and J lost 0 bases. The germline V gene has CDR1 MNHNY and CDR2 SVGAGI (reference sequence). CDR3 length: 14 amino acids. As DNA, the CDR3 is TGTGCCAGCAGTCGGGGGGTCAGCACAGATACGCAGTATTTT. Protein product: CASSRGVSTDTQYF.

CDR3 loop: CASSPLYEQYF. The CDR3 nucleotides read TGTGCCAGCAGCCCCCTCTACGAGCAGTACTTC. The chain is built from TRBV7-9 and TRBJ2-7, with no clear D. Trimming pared 5 bases from V and 3 bases from J, leaving 5 bases between. The CDR3 totals 11 residues. Germline V gives CDR1 SEHNR, CDR2 FQNEAQ (reference sequence).

The CDR3 nucleotides are TGTGCCAGCAGCCCCCGGGACAGGGGAATGAACACTGAAGCTTTCTTT. This translates into CASSPRDRGMNTEAFF. The chain couples TRBV13 to TRBJ1-1, with 10 bases aligning to TRBD1. V lost 5 bases, J lost 0 bases, and 6 bases stayed unmatched. CDR1 is PRHDT, CDR2 FYEKMQ, per germline (reference sequence). This CDR3 contains 16 residues.

V usage is TRBV25-1 and J usage is TRBJ2-2; 10 bases match TRBD2. CDR3 length equals 16 residues. Germline V gene lookup returns CDR1 MGHDK and CDR2 SYGVNS. J was trimmed by 3 bases and V by 6 bases; bases with no gene match: 7. CDR3 bases: TGTGCCAGCAGGAGGGATAGCGGGGGGCACACCGGGGAGCTGTTTTTT. It is translated as CASRRDSGGHTGELFF.

This clone has a single count. The chain carries TRBV7-2 and TRBJ1-2; D may be TRBD1 (6 bases). The V end lost 5 bases, the J end lost 6 bases, and 22 bases lay between the germline ends. Germline V gene lookup returns CDR1 SGHTA and CDR2 FQGNSA. The CDR3 sequence is 16 residues long. The CDR3 DNA reads TGTGCCAGCAGCCTCGGCGGCGGGGGCGCCCGGAATGGCTACACCTTC. It specifies CASSLGGGGARNGYTF.

The chain has TRBV7-8 and TRBJ2-7; 7 bases align to TRBD2. The CDR3 is 13 residues long. The germline V gene encodes CDR1 SGHVS and CDR2 FQNEAQ. CDR3 amino acids: CAGGDRLTYEQYF. As DNA, the CDR3 is TGTGCGGGGGGGGACCGACTTACCTACGAGCAGTACTTC.

The V gene is TRBV18, the J gene TRBJ1-5, with D possibly being TRBD1 (6 bases). There are 15 residues in the CDR3. Germline V CDR1 and CDR2: KGHSH, LQKENI. V gave up 3 bases and J gave up 5 bases, with 14 bases separating them. CDR3 in amino acids: CASSPQSGVDQPQHF. CDR3 bases: TGTGCCAGCTCACCGCAATCAGGGGTTGATCAGCCCCAGCATTTT.

For the CDR3, the DNA is TGTGCCTGGAGTGTTGTTGGATACCAGGGGGCCCCTGAAGCTTTCTTT. The encoded protein is CAWSVVGYQGAPEAFF. V and J are TRBV30 and TRBJ1-1; 8 nucleotides agree with TRBD1. The CDR3 is 16 amino acids. Germline V gene data show CDR1 as GTSNPN and CDR2 as SVGIG (reference sequence). The trim removed 0 bases at V and 6 bases at J, leaving 12 bases unmatched.

This sequence joins TRBV9 and TRBJ2-7; 7 bases are a match to TRBD2. The germline V gene encodes CDR1 SGDLS and CDR2 YYNGEE. The trim removed 3 bases at V and 2 bases at J, leaving 8 bases unmatched. The CDR3 length is 15 residues. DNA for the CDR3: TGTGCCAGCAGCGGAGGGCGGGAGAGCACCTACGAGCAGTACTTC. It translates to CASSGGRESTYEQYF. Drawing the rest from reference TRBV9 and TRBJ2-7, the complete variable domain is DSGVTQTPKHLITATGQRVTLRCSPRSGDLSVYWYQQSLDQGLQFLIQYYNGEERAKGNILERFSAQQFPDLHSELNLSSLELGDSALYFCASSGGRESTYEQYFGPGTRLTVT.

This clone showed up just a few times. The chain employs TRBV30 and TRBJ2-7; 7 bases fit TRBD1. Germline values: CDR1 GTSNPN, CDR2 SVGIG (reference sequence). This CDR3 spans 14 amino acids. With 4 bases clipped from V and 0 bases from J, the junction kept 6 bases outside the gene matches. The CDR3 nucleotides are TGTGCCTGGAACCCCGGGACAGTCTCCTACGAGCAGTACTTC. Translating it yields CAWNPGTVSYEQYF. Supplemented by reference TRBV30 and TRBJ2-7, the full variable domain reads SQTIHQWPATLVQPVGSPLSLECTVEGTSNPNLYWYRQAAGRGLQLLFYSVGIGQISSEVPQNLSASRPQDRQFILSSKKLLLSDSGFYLCAWNPGTVSYEQYFGPGTRLTVT.

The V gene is TRBV9, the J gene TRBJ1-1; D might be TRBD1 (5 bases). CDR1 and CDR2 (germline): SGDLS, YYNGEE. Deletions cut 4 bases from V and 1 base from J, with 11 bases between. This CDR3 region has 14 residues. This chain's CDR3 is CASSQWGENTEAFF. The CDR3 DNA reads TGTGCCAGCAGCCAATGGGGGGAGAACACTGAAGCTTTCTTT.

This chain connects TRBV6-5 to TRBJ2-5; TRBD1 might be the D (5 bases). The V and J ends lost 8 bases and 0 bases respectively, with 10 bases between them. CDR3 length equals 13 residues. Germline V gives CDR1 MNHEY, CDR2 SVGAGI. CDR3 loop: CASSPGYQETQYF. The DNA for the CDR3 is TGTGCCAGCTCCCCAGGGTACCAAGAGACCCAGTACTTC.

J is TRBJ1-5 and V is TRBV6-5; D call uncertain. CDR1 is MNHEY and CDR2 is SVGAGI in the germline V gene. The CDR3 has 15 amino acids. V gave up 6 bases and J gave up 2 bases, with 14 bases separating them. DNA for the CDR3: TGTGCCAGCAGGAACCTTCGAGGTGGCAATCAGCCCCAGCATTTT. It encodes CASRNLRGGNQPQHF.